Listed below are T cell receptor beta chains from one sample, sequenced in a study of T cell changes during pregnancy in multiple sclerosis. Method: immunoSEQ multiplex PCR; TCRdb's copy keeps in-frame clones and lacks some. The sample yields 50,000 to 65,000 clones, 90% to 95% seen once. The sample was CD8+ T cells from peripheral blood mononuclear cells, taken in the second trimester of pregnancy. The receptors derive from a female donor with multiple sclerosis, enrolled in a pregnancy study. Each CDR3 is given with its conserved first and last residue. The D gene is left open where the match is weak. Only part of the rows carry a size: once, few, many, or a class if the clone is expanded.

CDR3 protein: CASRFKRAGGPGGTQYF; CDR3 DNA: TGTGCAAGTCGCTTTAAACGAGCGGGAGGCCCGGGAGGTACGCAGTATTTT; D gene: -; J gene: TRBJ2-3; V gene: TRBV12-2; clone size: -
CDR3 protein: CAISEGAVSTDTQYF; CDR3 DNA: TGTGCCATCAGTGAAGGGGCGGTGAGCACAGATACGCAGTATTTT; D gene: -; J gene: TRBJ2-3; V gene: TRBV10-3; clone size: -
CDR3 protein: CASSQDQTGKYYEQYF; CDR3 DNA: TGCGCCAGCAGCCAAGATCAGACAGGGAAATACTACGAGCAGTACTTC; D gene: TRBD1; J gene: TRBJ2-7; V gene: TRBV4-1; clone size: -
CDR3 protein: CASSAEGGVGQPQHF; CDR3 DNA: TGTGCCAGCAGCGCGGAGGGGGGGGTGGGTCAGCCCCAGCATTTT; D gene: -; J gene: TRBJ1-5; V gene: TRBV9; clone size: -
CDR3 protein: CASSNSPTGGKTEAFF; CDR3 DNA: TGTGCCAGCAGCAACTCCCCTACGGGGGGGAAGACTGAAGCTTTCTTT; D gene: -; J gene: TRBJ1-1; V gene: TRBV11-2; clone size: -
CDR3 protein: CASSLGGLGYEQYF; CDR3 DNA: TGTGCCAGCAGCTTAGGCGGGTTAGGCTACGAGCAGTACTTC; D gene: -; J gene: TRBJ2-7; V gene: TRBV11-2; clone size: -
CDR3 protein: CASSVNDRGSGHGYTF; CDR3 DNA: TGTGCCAGCAGCGTAAATGATAGGGGTAGTGGGCATGGCTACACCTTC; D gene: -; J gene: TRBJ1-2; V gene: TRBV9; clone size: -
CDR3 protein: CASSVLRDSTYNEQFF; CDR3 DNA: TGTGCCAGCAGTGTTCTCCGGGACTCCACATACAATGAGCAGTTCTTC; D gene: -; J gene: TRBJ2-1; V gene: TRBV25-1; clone size: -
CDR3 protein: CASSFRPPLAGSYEQYF; CDR3 DNA: TGTGCCAGCAGTTTTAGGCCCCCCCTAGCTGGCTCCTACGAGCAGTACTTC; D gene: -; J gene: TRBJ2-7; V gene: TRBV27; clone size: -
CDR3 protein: CASSRDDSSYEQYF; CDR3 DNA: TGTGCCAGTAGCCGGGATGATAGCTCCTACGAGCAGTACTTC; D gene: -; J gene: TRBJ2-7; V gene: TRBV19; clone size: -
CDR3 protein: CASSLYSLLGAHNEQFF; CDR3 DNA: TGTGCCAGCAGCTTGTATAGCTTGCTAGGAGCTCACAATGAGCAGTTCTTC; D gene: -; J gene: TRBJ2-1; V gene: TRBV7-6; clone size: -
CDR3 protein: CASGQGTYEQYF; CDR3 DNA: TGTGCCAGTGGACAGGGAACCTACGAGCAGTACTTC; D gene: TRBD1; J gene: TRBJ2-7; V gene: TRBV19; clone size: few
CDR3 protein: CASNYRVGTEAFF; CDR3 DNA: TGTGCCAGCAACTACAGGGTGGGCACTGAAGCTTTCTTT; D gene: -; J gene: TRBJ1-1; V gene: TRBV19; clone size: -
CDR3 protein: CSGAATGTNTEAFF; CDR3 DNA: TGCAGCGGCGCCGCGACAGGGACGAACACTGAAGCTTTCTTT; D gene: TRBD1; J gene: TRBJ1-1; V gene: TRBV29-1; clone size: -
CDR3 protein: CASSDWGGQATEAFF; CDR3 DNA: TGTGCCAGCAGCGATTGGGGGGGGCAAGCCACTGAAGCTTTCTTT; D gene: -; J gene: TRBJ1-1; V gene: TRBV5-4; clone size: -
CDR3 protein: CAWSAGMGTEAFF; CDR3 DNA: TGTGCCTGGAGTGCAGGGATGGGCACTGAAGCTTTCTTT; D gene: -; J gene: TRBJ1-1; V gene: TRBV30; clone size: few
CDR3 protein: CASTGTPKTGELFF; CDR3 DNA: TGTGCCAGTACCGGGACACCGAAGACCGGGGAGCTGTTTTTT; D gene: -; J gene: TRBJ2-2; V gene: TRBV6-5; clone size: -
CDR3 protein: CASSWGVASLQEQYF; CDR3 DNA: TGTGCCAGCAGCTGGGGGGTGGCTAGCCTCCAGGAGCAGTACTTC; D gene: -; J gene: TRBJ2-7; V gene: TRBV5-6; clone size: -